The clone carrying this T cell receptor (beta chain) occurred once. This CDR3 is 14 amino acids long. Germline lookup yields CDR1 LNHDA and CDR2 SQIVND (reference sequence). V shed 9 bases, J shed 2 bases, and the junction held 6 bases outside the gene matches. The authors' processing: Researchers report that nucleated cell counts were estimated from reference gene primer amplification. Sequencing used immunoSEQ multiplex PCR; TCRdb keeps in-frame clones, though not all of them. V and J calls plus clone size are reproduced from that table; the DNA served to infer D and trimming. The table lists some 150,000 clones, approximately 84% of them singletons. This sample was included in a study of blood T cell repertoires in COVID-19.

The clonotype comes from a human donor in a cohort sampled during active COVID-19. The chain links TRBV19 to TRBJ2-3, with 9 bases matching TRBD1. The source material was peripheral blood. The CDR3 nucleotides are TGTGCCAGCCGGGACAGGGATTACACAGATACGCAGTATTTT. It translates to CASRDRDYTDTQYF. The variable domain in full, completed from reference TRBV19 and TRBJ2-3, reads DGGITQSPKYLFRKEGQNVTLSCEQNLNHDAMYWYRQDPGQGLRLIYYSQIVNDFQKGDIAEGYSVSREKKESFPLTVTSAQKNPTAFYLCASRDRDYTDTQYFGPGTRLTVL.